The rows below give T cell receptor beta chains drawn from one sample of a study of T cells after yellow fever vaccination. In TCRdb, the 5' RACE reads were re-called with MiXCR into one record per CDR3 protein. The sample includes some 500,000 distinct CDR3 sequences, 13% of them seen just once. The sample consisted of PBMCs, taken on the day of the yellow fever booster vaccination. These receptors were collected from a man aged 25 to 40 who received the YFV17D yellow fever vaccine. CDR3s include the opening cysteine and the closing phenylalanine or tryptophan. D genes are given only for firm matches. Expanded clones are given a class, and other clones once, few, many or no size at all.

clone size	V gene	J gene	D gene	CDR3 DNA	CDR3 protein
NA	TRBV20-1	TRBJ2-1	TRBD2	TGCAGTGCTAGAGTGTCGGCTAGCGGGAGGGTTGAGCAGTTCTTC	CSARVSASGRVEQFF
few	TRBV6-6	TRBJ1-2	TRBD1	TGTGCCAGCAGTCAACAGGGGGGTAGTGGCTACACCTTC	CASSQQGGSGYTF
NA	TRBV14	TRBJ2-7	TRBD2	TGTGCCAGCAAGGGACTAGCCTCCGAGCAGTACTTC	CASKGLASEQYF
few	TRBV7-2	TRBJ2-1	TRBD2	TGTGCCAGCAGCTTCAGGCCTAGCGGGAGGGTAAGCGATGAGCAGTTCTTC	CASSFRPSGRVSDEQFF
NA	TRBV6-5	TRBJ1-1	NA	TGTGCCAGCAGTTACCGGGGGATGAACACTGAAGCTTTCTTT	CASSYRGMNTEAFF
few	TRBV7-2	TRBJ2-7	NA	TGTGCCAGCAGCCCACTGCCGACGGACTCCTACGAGCAGTACTTC	CASSPLPTDSYEQYF
once	TRBV12-5	TRBJ2-3	NA	TGTGCTAGTGGTTTGGTAAGGATCCAGGTTGACGCCCCTAGCACAGATATGCAGTATTTT	CASGLVRIQVDAPSTDMQYF
NA	TRBV20-1	TRBJ2-2	TRBD2	TGCGCAAGAAGGCGGGAGGGGATCTCGAGCACCGGGGAGCTGTTTTTT	CARRREGISSTGELFF
NA	TRBV6-2/TRBV6-3	TRBJ2-1	NA	TGTGCCAGCAGTTACGTAGCTTCTTATCGTGAGCAGTTCTTC	CASSYVASYREQFF
few	TRBV5-1	TRBJ2-3	NA	TGCGCCAGCAGCTTGGACGGGATGGTAGATACGCAGTATTTT	CASSLDGMVDTQYF
few	TRBV7-2	TRBJ2-7	NA	TGTGCCAGCAGCTCGGACCCAGGAAACTACGAGCAGTACTTC	CASSSDPGNYEQYF
few	TRBV25-1	TRBJ2-1	TRBD1	TGTGCCAGCAGGGGACAGGGTTTGCTTGAGCAGTTCTTC	CASRGQGLLEQFF
few	TRBV7-2	TRBJ2-3	NA	TGTGCCAGCAGCTTAATTGGGGAGCCAGATACGCAGTATTTT	CASSLIGEPDTQYF
few	TRBV28	TRBJ2-1	NA	TGTGCCAGCAGTTTAATGGGTAACTACAATGAGCAGTTCTTC	CASSLMGNYNEQFF
few	TRBV12-3/TRBV12-4	TRBJ2-1	TRBD2	TGTGCCAGCAGTAGGACTAGCGGGAGTGATGAGCAGTTCTTC	CASSRTSGSDEQFF
few	TRBV7-2	TRBJ2-2	TRBD2	TGTGCCAGCAGCTTAGCGCCTCTGACTAGCGGAACGAACACCGGGGAGCTGTTTTTT	CASSLAPLTSGTNTGELFF
many	TRBV29-1	TRBJ2-3	TRBD2	TGCAGCGTTGAAGGGCTAGCGGGACCCGATACGCAGTATTTT	CSVEGLAGPDTQYF
NA	TRBV10-2	TRBJ1-1	NA	TGCGCCACAATATTCGGGTCCCAAGAAGCTTTCTTT	CATIFGSQEAFF
NA	TRBV12-3/TRBV12-4	TRBJ2-1	TRBD2	TGTGCCAGCAGTTTGCGAGCGGGAGGTATGAATGAGCAGTTCTTC	CASSLRAGGMNEQFF
few	TRBV7-2	TRBJ2-1	NA	TGTGCCAGCAGCTTACTATCCCTAGCAAGCAATGAGCAGTTCTTC	CASSLLSLASNEQFF
few	TRBV20-1	TRBJ2-7	TRBD2	TGCAGTGCAATCGGACTAGCGGGAGGATACGAGCAGTACTTC	CSAIGLAGGYEQYF
NA	TRBV14	TRBJ2-5	TRBD2	TGTGCCAGCAGCCAACAACTAGCGGAAGAGACCCAGTACTTC	CASSQQLAEETQYF
few	TRBV28	TRBJ1-5	NA	TGTGCCAGCATCCCCTCCTTGGGCAATCAGCCCCAGCATTTT	CASIPSLGNQPQHF
few	TRBV29-1	TRBJ1-2	TRBD1	TGCAGCTCAAGTACCGGGACAGGGGGTGGCTACACCTTC	CSSSTGTGGGYTF
NA	TRBV7-2	TRBJ1-2	NA	TGTGCCAGCAGCTTGCAGGGCGATCATGGCTACACCTTC	CASSLQGDHGYTF
NA	TRBV24-1	TRBJ2-1	NA	TGTGCCACCAGTGATCCAGCGTACAATGAGCAGTTCTTC	CATSDPAYNEQFF
many	TRBV19	TRBJ2-4	NA	TGTGCCAGTAGTATAGGGGGAACGGGGAACATTCAGTACTTC	CASSIGGTGNIQYF
NA	TRBV4-3	TRBJ2-1	NA	TGCGCCAGCAGCCAAGAGCAGGGGCGGGAGCAGTTCTTC	CASSQEQGREQFF
few	TRBV3-1	TRBJ2-3	NA	TGTGCCAGCAGCCAAGATGTGGGGGATGGGACAGATACGCAGTATTTT	CASSQDVGDGTDTQYF
once	TRBV5-1	TRBJ2-1	TRBD2	TGCGCCAGCAGCTTGGATAGTGTACTAGCGGGACCAGCAGGGGAGCAGTTCTTC	CASSLDSVLAGPAGEQFF
few	TRBV5-1	TRBJ2-1	TRBD2	TGCGCCAGCTCCGTAGCGGGGGATTACAATGAGCAGTTCTTC	CASSVAGDYNEQFF
NA	TRBV14	TRBJ2-7	NA	TGTGCCAGCAGCCAACCCAACGAGGAGCAGTACTTC	CASSQPNEEQYF
few	TRBV20-1	TRBJ2-3	NA	TGCAGTGCTAGAGGTGCGGTTCGGGATACGCAGTATTTT	CSARGAVRDTQYF
NA	TRBV2	TRBJ1-4	NA	TGTGCCAGCATCCGTCAGTCAAATGAAAAACTGTTTTTT	CASIRQSNEKLFF
NA	TRBV20-1	TRBJ2-7	NA	TGCAGTGCTAGAGGTCGGCGGGATTTACCCTACGAGCAGTACTTC	CSARGRRDLPYEQYF
few	TRBV6-1	TRBJ2-2	TRBD2	TGTGCCAGCATAGGGACTAGCGGGAGTAGGGCCGGGGAGCTGTTTTTT	CASIGTSGSRAGELFF
NA	TRBV12-3/TRBV12-4	TRBJ2-2	TRBD2	TGTGCCAGCAGACTAGCGGGCGGGCTCACCGGGGAGCTGTTTTTT	CASRLAGGLTGELFF
few	TRBV12-3/TRBV12-4	TRBJ1-5	NA	TGTGCCAGCAGTTTAATGGGGGCGGAACAGCCCCAGCATTTT	CASSLMGAEQPQHF
NA	TRBV25-1	TRBJ2-5	NA	TGTGCCAGCGCTACGACGAGGGGCGGGGAGACCCAGTACTTC	CASATTRGGETQYF
few	TRBV14	TRBJ1-6	TRBD1	TGTGCCAGCAGCCGAAACACCGGGACAGCCAATTCACCCCTCCACTTT	CASSRNTGTANSPLHF
few	TRBV7-2	TRBJ1-1	NA	TGTGCCAGCAGCTTCACAGGGTCAGGGCACACTGAAGCTTTCTTT	CASSFTGSGHTEAFF
few	TRBV7-2	TRBJ2-1	NA	TGTGCCAGCAGCCATACTAGTATTGAGCAGTTCTTC	CASSHTSIEQFF
NA	TRBV5-6	TRBJ2-7	TRBD2	TGTGCCAGCAGCTTGGCCAACGGCGGGAGAGTCAACGAGCAGTACTTC	CASSLANGGRVNEQYF
NA	TRBV5-1	TRBJ2-5	TRBD1	TGCGCCAGCAGCTTCGGGACAGGGGCAGCGGCAGAGACCCAGTACTTC	CASSFGTGAAAETQYF
once	TRBV7-8	TRBJ2-5	TRBD2	TGTGCCAGCAGCTTGACTAGCGGGTCCGCCGAGACCCAGTACTTC	CASSLTSGSAETQYF
NA	TRBV9	TRBJ2-7	TRBD2	TGTGCCAGCGGGGGAGCGGGAGAGATCTACGAGCAGTACTTC	CASGGAGEIYEQYF
NA	TRBV4-2	TRBJ1-1	NA	TGTGCCAGCAGCCTCGCTGGGGCAACTGACACTGAAGCTTTCTTT	CASSLAGATDTEAFF
NA	TRBV10-3	TRBJ2-7	NA	TGTGCCATCGGGTTCTACCCCTACGAGCAGTACTTC	CAIGFYPYEQYF
NA	TRBV7-6	TRBJ2-3	TRBD2	TGTGCCAGCAGCTTGCTAGCGGGAGGGTTTACGCAGTATTTT	CASSLLAGGFTQYF
NA	TRBV19	TRBJ2-1	NA	TGTGCCAGTAGTCGCCTCGGGTCCGCTTCGGAGGAACAGTTCTTC	CASSRLGSASEEQFF
few	TRBV6-1	TRBJ2-1	TRBD2	TGTGCCACCAACCCTAGCGGGAGCACCTACAATGAGCAGTTCTTC	CATNPSGSTYNEQFF
few	TRBV7-9	TRBJ2-1	NA	TGTGCCAGCAGCCCTGGGTTCGATGAGCAGTTCTTC	CASSPGFDEQFF
NA	TRBV4-3	TRBJ1-3	TRBD1	TGCGCCAGCAGCCAACTACAGGGGGCGAGAGGAAACACCATATATTTT	CASSQLQGARGNTIYF
NA	TRBV7-8	TRBJ2-3	NA	TGTGCCAGCAGCTTAAGATGGCCGGGGCCTGGAGATACGCAGTATTTT	CASSLRWPGPGDTQYF
NA	TRBV12-3/TRBV12-4	TRBJ2-7	TRBD1	TGTGCCAGCTGGGACAGACTTTCCTACGAGCAGTACTTC	CASWDRLSYEQYF